The entry below describes one TCR beta chain. The data derive from a study of spatial heterogeneity in lung cancer. Study-wide background: In the raw reads, each unique TCR and UMI combination was present more than ten times on average.

This sample's time point: sample taken at primary tumor resection. This CDR3 has 12 residues. V shed 6 bases, J shed 3 bases, and the junction held 5 bases outside the gene matches. The germline CDR1 and CDR2 sequences are GTSNPN and SVGIG (reference sequence). One entry per CDR3 protein results from TCRdb running MiXCR on the 5' RACE reads. The table lists approximately 20,000 distinct CDR3 sequences, 4.6% of them singletons. The TCR comes from a male donor with early-stage non-small cell lung cancer. The J gene is TRBJ2-7, the V gene TRBV30; 7 bases are a match to TRBD1. This specimen was PBMCs, taken at surgery. In DNA form, the CDR3 reads TGTGCCTGCGGGGACAGCCTCTACGAGCAGTACTTC. Amino acid sequence: CACGDSLYEQYF.